This T cell receptor (beta chain) was identified in a study of cytomegalovirus exposure and HLA in healthy donors. Whole-study results and caveats: Earlier analysis looked at TCR beta V segments, and most were productive about 90% or about 30% of the time.

PCR amplification relied on 60 Vbeta primers (plus 13 Jbeta primers). TCRdb's copy holds only in-frame clones and misses some; the assay was immunoSEQ multiplex PCR. The table shows approximately 150,000 clones, with roughly 79% occurring only once. This CDR3 contains 13 residues. Germline V CDR1 and CDR2: MNHNY, SVGAGI (reference sequence). V dropped 5 bases and J dropped 5; count of bases not matched to a gene: 6. A few counts support this clone. What it binds is unknown. The V call is TRBV6-6, the J call TRBJ2-7; 7 nucleotides match TRBD2. The sequencing input was PBMCs. This receptor was taken from a woman aged 40 to 55 in good health and CMV-seronegative. This CDR3 is CASSPGTTNEQYF. The CDR3, as DNA: TGTGCCAGCAGTCCCGGGACTACAAACGAGCAGTACTTC.